A selection of T cell receptor beta chains follows, all from one sample in a study of early T cells in non-severe SARS-CoV-2 infection. One entry per CDR3 protein, called by TCRdb with MiXCR from the 5' RACE reads. Here the sample spans around 100,000 distinct CDR3 sequences, over 10% being singletons. Sequenced input: whole blood. The source is an adult who was a healthcare worker with PCR-confirmed SARS-CoV-2 infection or an uninfected control (not recorded which). Both conserved end residues are part of each CDR3. Fields, in order: clone size, D gene, V gene, J gene, CDR3 protein, CDR3 DNA. The D gene is left open where the match is weak. Part of the rows lack a size; the others show once, few, many or a class for expanded clones.

>few|-|TRBV7-3|TRBJ2-2
CASSPRGGVTGELFF
TGTGCCAGCAGCCCAAGAGGTGGCGTCACCGGGGAGCTGTTTTTT
>-|-|TRBV20-1|TRBJ2-7
CSANPGTGASEQYF
TGCAGTGCTAATCCTGGGACCGGGGCTTCCGAGCAGTACTTC
>many|-|TRBV11-2|TRBJ2-7
CASSLEVGSLYEQYF
TGTGCCAGCAGCCTAGAGGTCGGGTCCTTATACGAGCAGTACTTC
>many|-|TRBV7-3|TRBJ2-1
CASSLTLANEQFF
TGTGCCAGCAGCTTAACTCTTGCGAATGAGCAGTTCTTC
>many|-|TRBV30|TRBJ2-1
CAWSRLEGNEQFF
TGTGCCTGGAGTCGTTTGGAGGGCAATGAGCAGTTCTTC
>many|-|TRBV29-1|TRBJ2-1
CSVDRTVFNEQFF
TGCAGCGTTGACAGGACGGTATTCAATGAGCAGTTCTTC
>-|TRBD1|TRBV12-3/TRBV12-4|TRBJ2-3
CASSMAPPGQGLTDTQYF
TGTGCCAGCAGTATGGCCCCCCCGGGACAGGGCCTCACTGATACGCAGTATTTT
>-|-|TRBV20-1|TRBJ2-1
CSASSTSSLISYNEQFF
TGCAGTGCTAGTAGTACTAGTTCCCTAATTTCCTACAATGAGCAGTTCTTC
>many|TRBD1|TRBV6-2/TRBV6-3|TRBJ1-2
CASRPGQGMVSYGYTF
TGTGCCAGCAGACCGGGACAGGGGATGGTATCCTATGGCTACACCTTC
>-|-|TRBV27|TRBJ2-1
CASSWAGTHNEQFF
TGTGCCAGCAGTTGGGCAGGGACCCACAATGAGCAGTTCTTC
>-|-|TRBV19|TRBJ2-1
CASSIGPSVYNEQFF
TGTGCCAGTAGTATAGGGCCAAGTGTTTACAATGAGCAGTTCTTC
>-|-|TRBV3-1|TRBJ1-4
CASSHKDRGMTNEKLFF
TGTGCCAGCAGCCACAAGGACAGAGGGATGACTAATGAAAAACTGTTTTTT
>-|-|TRBV6-5|TRBJ1-1
CASSNSRGITEAFF
TGTGCCAGCAGCAACTCCAGGGGAATCACTGAAGCTTTCTTT
>-|-|TRBV7-8|TRBJ2-7
CASSLELRLVNYEQYF
TGTGCCAGCAGCTTAGAACTTAGACTGGTAAACTACGAGCAGTACTTC
>-|TRBD2|TRBV7-2|TRBJ2-1
CASRPRLALDNEQFF
TGTGCCAGCAGGCCGCGACTAGCGCTCGACAATGAGCAGTTCTTC
>few|TRBD1|TRBV2|TRBJ2-7
CASSGSGQGDSYEQYF
TGTGCCAGCAGTGGATCCGGACAGGGGGATTCCTACGAGCAGTACTTC
>-|-|TRBV5-1|TRBJ1-1
CASSGPDGLNTEAFF
TGCGCCAGCAGCGGCCCGGACGGTTTGAACACTGAAGCTTTCTTT
>few|-|TRBV7-2|TRBJ2-1
CASSFKGLSYNEQFF
TGTGCCAGCAGCTTTAAGGGGCTAAGCTACAATGAGCAGTTCTTC
>many|TRBD1|TRBV29-1|TRBJ2-1
CSTRDRVNEQFF
TGCAGCACCCGGGACAGGGTCAATGAGCAGTTCTTC
>few|TRBD2|TRBV5-1|TRBJ2-1
CASSLRPSGSSEQFF
TGCGCCAGCAGCTTGCGGCCTAGCGGGAGTTCTGAGCAGTTCTTC
>few|-|TRBV7-2|TRBJ2-7
CASSFFGAYEQYF
TGTGCCAGCAGCTTCTTTGGGGCCTACGAGCAGTACTTC
>few|-|TRBV24-1|TRBJ2-1
CATSASSSYNEQFF
TGTGCCACCAGTGCCTCAAGCTCCTACAATGAGCAGTTCTTC
>-|TRBD2|TRBV5-4|TRBJ2-3
CASSLFTGDYTDTQYF
TGTGCCAGCAGCTTGTTTACTGGGGACTACACAGATACGCAGTATTTT
>-|-|TRBV28|TRBJ2-7
CASITPGSASEQYF
TGTGCCAGCATCACGCCGGGTTCGGCCAGCGAGCAGTACTTC